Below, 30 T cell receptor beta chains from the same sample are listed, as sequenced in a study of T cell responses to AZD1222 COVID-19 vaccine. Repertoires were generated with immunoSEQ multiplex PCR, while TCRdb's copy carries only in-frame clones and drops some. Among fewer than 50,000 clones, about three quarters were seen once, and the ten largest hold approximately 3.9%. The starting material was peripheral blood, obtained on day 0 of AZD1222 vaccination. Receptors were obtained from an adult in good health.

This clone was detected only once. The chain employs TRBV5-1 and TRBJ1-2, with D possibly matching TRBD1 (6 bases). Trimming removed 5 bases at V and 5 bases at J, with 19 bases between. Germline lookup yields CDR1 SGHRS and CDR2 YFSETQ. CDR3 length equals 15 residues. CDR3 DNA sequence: TGCGCCAGCAGAAACCTCAGGGGTTCTTGGTATGGCTACACCTTC. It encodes CASRNLRGSWYGYTF.

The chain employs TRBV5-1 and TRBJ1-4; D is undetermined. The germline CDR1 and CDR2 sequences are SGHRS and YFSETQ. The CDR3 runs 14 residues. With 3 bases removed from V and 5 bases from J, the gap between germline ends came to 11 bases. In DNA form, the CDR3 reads TGCGCCAGCAGCTACCGGGCCGTCAATGAAAAACTGTTTTTT. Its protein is CASSYRAVNEKLFF.

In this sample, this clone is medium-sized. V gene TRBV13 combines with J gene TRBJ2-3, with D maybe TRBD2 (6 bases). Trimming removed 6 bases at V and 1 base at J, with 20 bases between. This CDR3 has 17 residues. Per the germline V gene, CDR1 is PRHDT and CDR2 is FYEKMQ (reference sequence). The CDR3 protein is CASSPPRGGAGTDTQYF. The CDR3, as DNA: TGTGCCAGCAGTCCCCCACGTGGCGGGGCAGGCACAGATACGCAGTATTTT.

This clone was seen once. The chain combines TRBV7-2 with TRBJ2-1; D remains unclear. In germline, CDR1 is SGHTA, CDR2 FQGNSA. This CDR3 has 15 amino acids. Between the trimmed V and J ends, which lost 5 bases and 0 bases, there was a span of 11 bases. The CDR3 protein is CASSPGLSSYNEQFF. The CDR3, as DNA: TGTGCCAGCAGCCCCGGGCTGAGCTCCTACAATGAGCAGTTCTTC.

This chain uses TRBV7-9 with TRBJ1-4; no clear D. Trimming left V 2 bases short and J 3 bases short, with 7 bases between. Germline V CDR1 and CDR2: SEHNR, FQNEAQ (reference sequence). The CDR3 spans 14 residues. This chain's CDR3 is CASSLKGPNEKLFF. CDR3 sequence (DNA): TGTGCCAGCAGCTTAAAGGGCCCTAATGAAAAACTGTTTTTT. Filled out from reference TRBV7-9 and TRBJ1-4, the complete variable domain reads DTGVSQNPRHKITKRGQNVTFRCDPISEHNRLYWYRQTLGQGPEFLTYFQNEAQLEKSRLLSDRFSAERPKGSFSTLEIQRTEQGDSAMYLCASSLKGPNEKLFFGSGTQLSVL.

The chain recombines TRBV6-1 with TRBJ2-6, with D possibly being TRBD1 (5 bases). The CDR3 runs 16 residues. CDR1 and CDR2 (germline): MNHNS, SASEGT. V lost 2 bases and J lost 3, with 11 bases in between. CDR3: CASSENAGLGANVLTF. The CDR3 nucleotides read TGTGCCAGCAGTGAAAACGCAGGGCTTGGGGCCAACGTCCTGACTTTC.

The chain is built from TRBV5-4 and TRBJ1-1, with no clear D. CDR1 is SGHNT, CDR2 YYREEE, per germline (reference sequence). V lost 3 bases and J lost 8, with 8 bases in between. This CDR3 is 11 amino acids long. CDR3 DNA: TGTGCCAGCAGCTCACAAGCAGAAGCTTTCTTT. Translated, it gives CASSSQAEAFF.

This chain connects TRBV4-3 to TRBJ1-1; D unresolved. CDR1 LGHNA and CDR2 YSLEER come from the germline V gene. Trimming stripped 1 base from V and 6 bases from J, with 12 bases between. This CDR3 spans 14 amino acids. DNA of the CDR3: TGCGCCAGCAGCCAAGGGGAGCGGACCTCTGAAGCTTTCTTT. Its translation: CASSQGERTSEAFF.

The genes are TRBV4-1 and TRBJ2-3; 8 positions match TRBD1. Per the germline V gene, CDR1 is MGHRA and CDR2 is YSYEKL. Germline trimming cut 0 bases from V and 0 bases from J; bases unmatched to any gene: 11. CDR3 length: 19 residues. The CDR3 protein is CASSQDWTGIDGSTDTQYF. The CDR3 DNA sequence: TGCGCCAGCAGCCAAGATTGGACAGGGATCGATGGGAGCACAGATACGCAGTATTTT.

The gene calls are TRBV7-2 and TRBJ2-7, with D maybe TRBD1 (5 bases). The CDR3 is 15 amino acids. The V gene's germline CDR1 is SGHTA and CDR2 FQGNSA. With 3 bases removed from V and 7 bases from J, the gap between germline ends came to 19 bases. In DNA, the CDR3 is TGTGCCAGCAGCTTGCGTACAGGTCCGTCCCTGGAGCAGTACTTC. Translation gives CASSLRTGPSLEQYF.

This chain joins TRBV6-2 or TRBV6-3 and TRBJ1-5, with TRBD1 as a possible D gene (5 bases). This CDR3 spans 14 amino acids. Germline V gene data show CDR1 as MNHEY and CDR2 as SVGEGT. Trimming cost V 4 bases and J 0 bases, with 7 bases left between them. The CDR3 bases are TGTGCCAGCAGTTGGGGGAATAGCAATCAGCCCCAGCATTTT. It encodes CASSWGNSNQPQHF.

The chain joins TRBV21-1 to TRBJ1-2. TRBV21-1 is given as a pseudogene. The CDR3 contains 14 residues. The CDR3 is CASSKKGRRYGGTF. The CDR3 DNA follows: TGTGCCAGCAGCAAAAAAGGCCGCCGCTATGGGGGCACCTTC.

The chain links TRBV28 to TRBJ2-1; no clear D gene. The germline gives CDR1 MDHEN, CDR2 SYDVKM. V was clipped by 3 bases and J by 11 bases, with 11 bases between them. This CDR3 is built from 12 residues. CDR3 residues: CASSFPLSKQFF. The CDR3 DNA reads TGTGCCAGCAGTTTCCCCCTCTCGAAGCAGTTCTTC.

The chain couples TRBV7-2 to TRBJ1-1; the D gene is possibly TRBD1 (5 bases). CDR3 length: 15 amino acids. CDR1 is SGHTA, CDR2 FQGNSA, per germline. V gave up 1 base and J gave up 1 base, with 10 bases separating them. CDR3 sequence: CASSLGRAKNTEAFF. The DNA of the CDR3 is TGTGCCAGCAGCTTAGGCAGGGCTAAGAACACTGAAGCTTTCTTT.

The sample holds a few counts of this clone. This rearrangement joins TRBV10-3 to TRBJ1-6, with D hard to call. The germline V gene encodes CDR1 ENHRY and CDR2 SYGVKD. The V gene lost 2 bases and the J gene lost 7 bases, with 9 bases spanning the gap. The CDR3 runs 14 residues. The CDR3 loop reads CAISELVINSPLHF. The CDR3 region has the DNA TGTGCCATCAGTGAGCTCGTGATCAATTCACCCCTCCACTTT.

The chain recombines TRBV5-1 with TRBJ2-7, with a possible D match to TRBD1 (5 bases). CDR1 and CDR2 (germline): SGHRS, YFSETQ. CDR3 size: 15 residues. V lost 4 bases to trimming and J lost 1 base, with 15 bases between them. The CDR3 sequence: CASSPYRTPSYEQYF. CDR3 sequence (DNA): TGCGCCAGCAGCCCCTACCGGACACCATCCTACGAGCAGTACTTC. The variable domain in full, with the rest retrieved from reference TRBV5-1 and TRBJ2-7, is KAGVTQTPRYLIKTRGQQVTLSCSPISGHRSVSWYQQTPGQGLQFLFEYFSETQRNKGNFPGRFSGRQFSNSRSEMNVSTLELGDSALYLCASSPYRTPSYEQYFGPGTRLTVT.

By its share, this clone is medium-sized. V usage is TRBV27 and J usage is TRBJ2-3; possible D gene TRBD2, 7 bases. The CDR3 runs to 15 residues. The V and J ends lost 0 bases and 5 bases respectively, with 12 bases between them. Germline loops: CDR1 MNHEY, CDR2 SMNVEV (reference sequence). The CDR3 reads CASSLSLGGGDTQYF. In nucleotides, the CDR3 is TGTGCCAGCAGTTTATCGTTAGGGGGGGGAGATACGCAGTATTTT.

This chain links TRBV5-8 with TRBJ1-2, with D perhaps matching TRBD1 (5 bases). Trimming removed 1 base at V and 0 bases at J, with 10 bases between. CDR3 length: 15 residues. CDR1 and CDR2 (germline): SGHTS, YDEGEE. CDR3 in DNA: TGTGCCAGCAGCTTGCAGGGTTTTACTAACTATGGCTACACCTTC. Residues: CASSLQGFTNYGYTF.

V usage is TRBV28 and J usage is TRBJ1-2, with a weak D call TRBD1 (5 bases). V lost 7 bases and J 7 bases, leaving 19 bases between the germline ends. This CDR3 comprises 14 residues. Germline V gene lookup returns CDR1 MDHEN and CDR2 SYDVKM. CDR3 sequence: CASTPGRGLAGYTF. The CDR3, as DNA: TGTGCCAGCACCCCCGGGCGGGGCTTGGCTGGCTACACCTTC.

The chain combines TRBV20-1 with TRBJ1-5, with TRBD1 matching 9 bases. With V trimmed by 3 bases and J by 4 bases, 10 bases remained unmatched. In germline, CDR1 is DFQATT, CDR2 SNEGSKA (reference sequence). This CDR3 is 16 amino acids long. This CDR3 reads CSASEGTGKENQPQHF. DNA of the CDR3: TGCAGTGCTAGTGAGGGGACAGGGAAGGAAAATCAGCCCCAGCATTTT.

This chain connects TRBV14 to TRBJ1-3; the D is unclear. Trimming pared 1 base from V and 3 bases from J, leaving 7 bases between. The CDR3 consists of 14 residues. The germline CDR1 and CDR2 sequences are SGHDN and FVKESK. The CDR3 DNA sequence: TGTGCCAGCAGCCAAGTAGGATTTGGAAACACCATATATTTT. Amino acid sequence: CASSQVGFGNTIYF.

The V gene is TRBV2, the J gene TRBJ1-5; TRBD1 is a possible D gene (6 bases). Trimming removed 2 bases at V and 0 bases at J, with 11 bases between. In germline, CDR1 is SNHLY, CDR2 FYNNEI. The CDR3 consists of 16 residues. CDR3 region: CASSEYLTGSNQPQHF. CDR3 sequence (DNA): TGTGCCAGCAGTGAATATTTGACAGGTAGCAATCAGCCCCAGCATTTT.

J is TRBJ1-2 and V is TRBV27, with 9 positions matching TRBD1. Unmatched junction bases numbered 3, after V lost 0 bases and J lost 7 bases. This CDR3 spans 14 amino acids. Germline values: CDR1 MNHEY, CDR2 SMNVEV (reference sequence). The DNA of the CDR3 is TGTGCCAGCAGTTTATCCGGGACAGGGTTTGGCTACACCTTC. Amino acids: CASSLSGTGFGYTF.

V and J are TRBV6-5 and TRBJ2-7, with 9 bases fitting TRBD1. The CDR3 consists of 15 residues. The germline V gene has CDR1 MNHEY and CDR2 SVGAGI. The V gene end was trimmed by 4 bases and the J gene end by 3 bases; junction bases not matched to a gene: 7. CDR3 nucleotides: TGTGCCAGCAGTTCGGACAGGGGCTGGGACTACGAGCAGTACTTC. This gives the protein CASSSDRGWDYEQYF.

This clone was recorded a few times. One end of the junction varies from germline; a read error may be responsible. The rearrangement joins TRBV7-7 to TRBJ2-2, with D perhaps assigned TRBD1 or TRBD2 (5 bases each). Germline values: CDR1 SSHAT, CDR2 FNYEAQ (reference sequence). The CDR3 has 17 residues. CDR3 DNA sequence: TGTGCTAGCAGCCCTGAACCGGGACGGGCGAACACCGGGGAGCTGTTTTTT. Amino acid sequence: CASSPEPGRANTGELFF.

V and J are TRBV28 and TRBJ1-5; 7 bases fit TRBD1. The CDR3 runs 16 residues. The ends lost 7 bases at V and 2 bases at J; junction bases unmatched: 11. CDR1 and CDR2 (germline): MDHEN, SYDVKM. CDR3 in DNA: TGTGCCAGCACCAAGGGGGACAGACCACGCAATCAGCCCCAGCATTTT. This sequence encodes CASTKGDRPRNQPQHF. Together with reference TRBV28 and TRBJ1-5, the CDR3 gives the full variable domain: DVKVTQSSRYLVKRTGEKVFLECVQDMDHENMFWYRQDPGLGLRLIYFSYDVKMKEKGDIPEGYSVSREKKERFSLILESASTNQTSMYLCASTKGDRPRNQPQHFGDGTRLSIL.

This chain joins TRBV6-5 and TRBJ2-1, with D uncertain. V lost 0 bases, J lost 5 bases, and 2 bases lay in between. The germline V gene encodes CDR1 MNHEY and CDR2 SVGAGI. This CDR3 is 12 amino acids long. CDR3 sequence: CASSYSHNEQFF. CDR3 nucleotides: TGTGCCAGCAGTTACTCTCACAATGAGCAGTTCTTC.

CDR3 coding DNA: TGCGCCAGCAGCCAAGGATTAGGGGAGATTGGTGAAAAACTGTTTTTT. It codes for CASSQGLGEIGEKLFF. The chain links TRBV4-1 to TRBJ1-4, with a possible D match to TRBD1 (5 bases). V shed 1 base and J shed 7 bases, with 16 bases lying between them. The CDR3 runs 16 residues. Per the germline V gene, CDR1 is MGHRA and CDR2 is YSYEKL.

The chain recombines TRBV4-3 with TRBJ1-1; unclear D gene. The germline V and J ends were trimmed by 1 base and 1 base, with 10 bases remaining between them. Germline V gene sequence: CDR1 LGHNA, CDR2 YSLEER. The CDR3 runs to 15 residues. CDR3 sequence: CASSQVRGRNTEAFF. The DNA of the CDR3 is TGCGCCAGCAGCCAAGTTCGAGGACGGAACACTGAAGCTTTCTTT.

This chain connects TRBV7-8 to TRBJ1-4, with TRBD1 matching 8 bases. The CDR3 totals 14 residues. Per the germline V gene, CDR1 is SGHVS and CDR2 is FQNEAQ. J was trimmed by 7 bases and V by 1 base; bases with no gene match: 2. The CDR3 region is CASSLGTGSEKLFF. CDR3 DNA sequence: TGTGCCAGCAGCTTAGGGACAGGGTCTGAAAAACTGTTTTTT.